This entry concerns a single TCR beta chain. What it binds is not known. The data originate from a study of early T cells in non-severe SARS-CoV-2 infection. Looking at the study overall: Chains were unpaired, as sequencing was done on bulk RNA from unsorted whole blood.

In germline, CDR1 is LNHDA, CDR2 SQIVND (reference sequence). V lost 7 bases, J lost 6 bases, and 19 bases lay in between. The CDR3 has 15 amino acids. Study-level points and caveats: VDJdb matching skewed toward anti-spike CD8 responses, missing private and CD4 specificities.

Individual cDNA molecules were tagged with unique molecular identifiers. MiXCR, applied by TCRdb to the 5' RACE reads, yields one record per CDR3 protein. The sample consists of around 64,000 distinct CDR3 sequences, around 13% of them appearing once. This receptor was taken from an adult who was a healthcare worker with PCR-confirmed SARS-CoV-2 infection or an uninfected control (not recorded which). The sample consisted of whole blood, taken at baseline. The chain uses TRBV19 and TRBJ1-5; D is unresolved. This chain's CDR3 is CASNVNPRIFQPQHF. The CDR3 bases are TGTGCCAGTAATGTGAACCCTCGCATTTTTCAGCCCCAGCATTTT.